The 13 T cell receptor beta chains presented below share a single source sample, sequenced in a study of blood T cell repertoires in COVID-19. Produced via immunoSEQ multiplex PCR; TCRdb's table is partial and in-frame only. This table has under 250,000 clones, 88% appearing once. Specimen: peripheral blood. These receptors all come from a woman aged 60-70 years with acute or convalescent COVID-19.

J is TRBJ2-3 and V is TRBV10-3; 7 bases are a match to TRBD2. Germline V lookup: CDR1 ENHRY, CDR2 SYGVKD. Unmatched junction bases numbered 8, after V lost 0 bases and J lost 2 bases. The CDR3 contains 17 residues. CDR3 sequence (DNA): TGTGCCATCAGTGAGTCGGAGACTAGCATACCCACAGATACGCAGTATTTT. Protein: CAISESETSIPTDTQYF.

The chain has TRBV5-1 and TRBJ1-5; 10 nucleotides match TRBD1. Germline V CDR1 and CDR2: SGHRS, YFSETQ. The CDR3 consists of 16 residues. After removal of 4 bases from V and 4 bases from J, the junction contained 8 bases not matched to a gene. This CDR3 is CASSPGTGAPNQPQHF. The CDR3 DNA follows: TGCGCCAGCAGCCCGGGGACAGGGGCTCCTAATCAGCCCCAGCATTTT.

The V call is TRBV2, the J call TRBJ2-7; the match to TRBD1 covers 11 bases. The CDR3 covers 13 residues. Germline trimming cut 7 bases from V and 2 bases from J; bases unmatched to any gene: 1. From germline, CDR1 is SNHLY and CDR2 FYNNEI. The CDR3 region is CASMGQGAYEQYF. The CDR3 nucleotides are TGTGCCAGCATGGGACAGGGGGCCTACGAGCAGTACTTC.

This rearrangement joins TRBV2 to TRBJ2-2; 9 bases map to TRBD1. Germline CDR1 SNHLY, CDR2 FYNNEI. The CDR3 loop spans 15 amino acids. With V trimmed by 7 bases and J by 5 bases, 8 bases remained unmatched. The CDR3 spells CASTAGTGWTGELFF. The CDR3 region has the DNA TGTGCCAGCACCGCAGGGACAGGGTGGACCGGGGAGCTGTTTTTT.

V and J are TRBV6-6 and TRBJ2-2, with 8 bases matching TRBD2. J gave up 3 bases and V 5 bases, and 8 bases lay outside the gene matches. Per germline, CDR1 MNHNY and CDR2 SVGAGI (reference sequence). The length of the CDR3 is 16 residues. CDR3 amino acids: CASSRGLAEYTGELFF. The CDR3 nucleotides are TGTGCCAGCAGTCGAGGACTAGCTGAGTACACCGGGGAGCTGTTTTTT.

This chain connects TRBV5-1 to TRBJ1-5; 7 positions match TRBD1. J was trimmed by 6 bases and V by 4 bases; bases with no gene match: 7. The V gene's germline CDR1 is SGHRS and CDR2 YFSETQ. This CDR3 contains 14 residues. The CDR3 DNA reads as TGCGCCAGCAGCCGAACAGGGGTGGGTCAGCCCCAGCATTTT. This translates into CASSRTGVGQPQHF.

The chain recombines TRBV5-6 with TRBJ2-1; D ambiguous. The CDR3 covers 15 residues. From germline, CDR1 is SGHDT and CDR2 YYEEEE. Trimming removed 1 base from V and 4 bases from J, with 12 bases in between. CDR3: CASSLHYLAYNEQFF. The CDR3 nucleotides are TGTGCCAGCAGCTTGCACTACCTGGCTTACAATGAGCAGTTCTTC.

This clone has just one count. The chain uses TRBV5-4 and TRBJ2-7; D is perhaps TRBD2 (6 bases). Deletions cut 2 bases from V and 2 bases from J, with 11 bases between. CDR3 length equals 14 residues. The germline V gene has CDR1 SGHNT and CDR2 YYREEE (reference sequence). CDR3 DNA sequence: TGTGCCAGCAGCTTAGGAGGGACCCCCTACGAGCAGTACTTC. The encoded protein is CASSLGGTPYEQYF.

The chain has TRBV6-5 and TRBJ2-7; a possible D gene is TRBD1 (5 bases). This CDR3 has 15 residues. The V gene's germline CDR1 is MNHEY and CDR2 SVGAGI. Trimming left V 5 bases short and J 3 bases short, with 17 bases between. The CDR3 loop reads CASSPIPGYYYEQYF. CDR3 sequence (DNA): TGTGCCAGCAGTCCTATTCCAGGGTACTACTACGAGCAGTACTTC.

CDR3: CASSLVGGANKKPQHF. CDR3 in DNA: TGTGCCAGCAGTTTAGTCGGGGGGGCGAATAAGAAGCCCCAGCATTTT. The rearrangement joins TRBV28 to TRBJ1-5, with D possibly being TRBD1 (6 bases). The germline V gene has CDR1 MDHEN and CDR2 SYDVKM. The CDR3 has 16 residues. Between the trimmed V and J ends, which lost 2 bases and 8 bases, there was a span of 19 bases.

The gene calls are TRBV24-1 and TRBJ2-1; D may be TRBD1 (6 bases). CDR1 KGHDR and CDR2 SFDVKD come from the germline V gene. The CDR3 spans 17 residues. With 5 bases removed from V and 6 bases from J, the gap between germline ends came to 22 bases. CDR3 sequence: CATSGARTTGSSNEQFF. The CDR3 coding sequence is TGTGCCACCAGTGGTGCCCGGACGACAGGTTCGAGCAATGAGCAGTTCTTC.

This clone appeared once. The rearrangement links TRBV7-2 to TRBJ2-6; 10 bases are shared with TRBD1. Germline CDR1 is SGHTA and CDR2 is FQGNSA. The V gene end was trimmed by 5 bases and the J gene end by 2 bases; junction bases not matched to a gene: 12. The CDR3 sequence is 19 residues long. CDR3 nucleotide sequence: TGTGCCAGCAGCACCCGGACAGGGGGGTTTGGGGCTGGGGCCAACGTCCTGACTTTC. This sequence encodes CASSTRTGGFGAGANVLTF.

The chain links TRBV11-2 to TRBJ1-4, with TRBD1 identical over 7 bases. There are 14 residues in the CDR3. Trimming removed 5 bases from V and 4 bases from J; junction bases left unmatched: 4. CDR1 is SGHAT, CDR2 FQNNGV, per germline. Written as DNA, the CDR3 is TGTGCCAGCAGCCGGGGACAGCTTAATGAAAAACTGTTTTTT. It specifies CASSRGQLNEKLFF.